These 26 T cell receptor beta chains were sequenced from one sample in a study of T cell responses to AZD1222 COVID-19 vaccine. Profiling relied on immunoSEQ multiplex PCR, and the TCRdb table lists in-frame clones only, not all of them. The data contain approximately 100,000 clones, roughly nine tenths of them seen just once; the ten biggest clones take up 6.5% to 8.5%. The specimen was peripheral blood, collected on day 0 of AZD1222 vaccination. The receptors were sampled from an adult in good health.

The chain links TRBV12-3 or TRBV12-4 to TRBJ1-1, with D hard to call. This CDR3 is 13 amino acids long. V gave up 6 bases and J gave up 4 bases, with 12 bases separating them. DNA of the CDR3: TGTGCCAGCAGCCACCCAAGCGGCACTGAAGCTTTCTTT. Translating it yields CASSHPSGTEAFF.

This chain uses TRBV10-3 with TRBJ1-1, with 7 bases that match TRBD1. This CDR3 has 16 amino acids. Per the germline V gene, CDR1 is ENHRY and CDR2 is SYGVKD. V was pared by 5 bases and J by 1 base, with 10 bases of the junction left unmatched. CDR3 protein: CAISPVRGRTNTEAFF. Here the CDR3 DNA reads TGTGCCATCAGTCCGGTGAGGGGGCGAACGAACACTGAAGCTTTCTTT.

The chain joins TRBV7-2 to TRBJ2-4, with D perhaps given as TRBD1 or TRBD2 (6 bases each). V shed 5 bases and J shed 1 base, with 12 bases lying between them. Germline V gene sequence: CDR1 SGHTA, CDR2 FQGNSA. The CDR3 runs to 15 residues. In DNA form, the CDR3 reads TGTGCCAGCAGCCAAGGAGGGGGGGCCAAAAACATTCAGTACTTC. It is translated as CASSQGGGAKNIQYF.

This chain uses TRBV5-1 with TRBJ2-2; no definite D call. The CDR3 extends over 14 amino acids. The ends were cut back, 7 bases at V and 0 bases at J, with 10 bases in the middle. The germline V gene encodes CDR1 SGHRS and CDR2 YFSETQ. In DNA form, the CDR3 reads TGCGCCAGCGGTATCGGACCGAACACCGGGGAGCTGTTTTTT. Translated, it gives CASGIGPNTGELFF.

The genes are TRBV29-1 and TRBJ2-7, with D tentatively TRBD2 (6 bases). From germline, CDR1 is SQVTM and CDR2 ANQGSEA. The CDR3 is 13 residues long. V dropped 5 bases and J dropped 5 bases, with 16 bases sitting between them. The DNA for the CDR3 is TGCAGCGTTCTGGGGGGTTTGAGGAACGAGCAGTACTTC. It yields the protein CSVLGGLRNEQYF.

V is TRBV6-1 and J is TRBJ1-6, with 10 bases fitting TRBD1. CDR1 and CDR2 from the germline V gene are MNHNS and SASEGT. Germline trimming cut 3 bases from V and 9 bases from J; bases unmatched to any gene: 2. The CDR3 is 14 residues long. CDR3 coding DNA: TGTGCCAGCAGTGAGGGACAGGGGACTTCACCCCTCCACTTT. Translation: CASSEGQGTSPLHF.

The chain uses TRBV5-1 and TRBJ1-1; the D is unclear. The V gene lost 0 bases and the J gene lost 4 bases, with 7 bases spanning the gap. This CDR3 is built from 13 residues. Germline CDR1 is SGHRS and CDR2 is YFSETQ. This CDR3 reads CASSLGPLTEAFF. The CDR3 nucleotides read TGCGCCAGCAGCTTGGGGCCGCTCACTGAAGCTTTCTTT. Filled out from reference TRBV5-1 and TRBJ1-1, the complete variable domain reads KAGVTQTPRYLIKTRGQQVTLSCSPISGHRSVSWYQQTPGQGLQFLFEYFSETQRNKGNFPGRFSGRQFSNSRSEMNVSTLELGDSALYLCASSLGPLTEAFFGQGTRLTVV.

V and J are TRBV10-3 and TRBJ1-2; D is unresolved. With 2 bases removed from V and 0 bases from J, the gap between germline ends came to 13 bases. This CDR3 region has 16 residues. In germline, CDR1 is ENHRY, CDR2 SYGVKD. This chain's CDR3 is CAISERRTGANYGYTF. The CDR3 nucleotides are TGTGCCATCAGTGAGCGTCGGACCGGGGCTAACTATGGCTACACCTTC.

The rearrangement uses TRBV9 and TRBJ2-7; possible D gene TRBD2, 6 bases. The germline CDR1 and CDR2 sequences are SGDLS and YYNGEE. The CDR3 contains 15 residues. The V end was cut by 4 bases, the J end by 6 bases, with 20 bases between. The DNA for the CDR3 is TGTGCCAGCAGCCCCCGGGGAGGCGCCACGTCCGAGCAGTACTTC. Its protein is CASSPRGGATSEQYF. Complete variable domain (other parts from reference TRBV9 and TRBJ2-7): DSGVTQTPKHLITATGQRVTLRCSPRSGDLSVYWYQQSLDQGLQFLIQYYNGEERAKGNILERFSAQQFPDLHSELNLSSLELGDSALYFCASSPRGGATSEQYFGPGTRLTVT.

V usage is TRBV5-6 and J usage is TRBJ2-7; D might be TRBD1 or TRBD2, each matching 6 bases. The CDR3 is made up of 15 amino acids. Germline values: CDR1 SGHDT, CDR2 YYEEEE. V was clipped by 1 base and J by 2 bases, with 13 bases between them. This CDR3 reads CASSLWGAAAYEQYF. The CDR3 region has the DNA TGTGCCAGCAGCTTGTGGGGGGCGGCCGCCTACGAGCAGTACTTC.

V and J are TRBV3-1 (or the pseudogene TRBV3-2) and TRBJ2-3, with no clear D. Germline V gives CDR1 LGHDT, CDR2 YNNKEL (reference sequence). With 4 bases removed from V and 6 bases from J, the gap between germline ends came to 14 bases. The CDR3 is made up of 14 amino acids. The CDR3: CASSPEYIRDTQYF. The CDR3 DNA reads TGTGCCAGCAGCCCGGAGTATATACGCGATACGCAGTATTTT.

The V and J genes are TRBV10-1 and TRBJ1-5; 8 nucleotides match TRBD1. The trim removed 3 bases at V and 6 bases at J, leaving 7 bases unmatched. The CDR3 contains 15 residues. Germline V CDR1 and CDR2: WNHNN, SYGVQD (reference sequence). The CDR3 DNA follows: TGCGCCAGCAGTGACGGACAGGGCAAGTCTCAGCCCCAGCATTTT. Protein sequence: CASSDGQGKSQPQHF.

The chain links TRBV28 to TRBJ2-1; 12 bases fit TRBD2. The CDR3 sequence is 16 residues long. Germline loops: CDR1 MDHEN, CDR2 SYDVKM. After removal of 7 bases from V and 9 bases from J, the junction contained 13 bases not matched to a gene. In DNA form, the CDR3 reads TGTGCCAGCATCCTAGGGGCTAGCGGGAGGGGAAGTGAGCAGTTCTTC. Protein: CASILGASGRGSEQFF.

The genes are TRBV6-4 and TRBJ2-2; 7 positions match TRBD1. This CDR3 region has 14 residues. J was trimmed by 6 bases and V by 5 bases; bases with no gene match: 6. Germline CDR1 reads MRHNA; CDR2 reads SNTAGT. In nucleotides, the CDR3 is TGTGCCAGCAGTATCGAGGGGGCGGCCGGGGAGCTGTTTTTT. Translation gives CASSIEGAAGELFF.

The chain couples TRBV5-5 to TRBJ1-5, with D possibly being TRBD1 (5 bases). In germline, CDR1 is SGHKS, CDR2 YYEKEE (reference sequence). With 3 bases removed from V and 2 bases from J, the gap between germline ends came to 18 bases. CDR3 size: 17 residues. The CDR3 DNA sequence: TGTGCCAGCAGCTCGCGCGTTTCGGGGGAAGGCAATCAGCCCCAGCATTTT. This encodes CASSSRVSGEGNQPQHF.

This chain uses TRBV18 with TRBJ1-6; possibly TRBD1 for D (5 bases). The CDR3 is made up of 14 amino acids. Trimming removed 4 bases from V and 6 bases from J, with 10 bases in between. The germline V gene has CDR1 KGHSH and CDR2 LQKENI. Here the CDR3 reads CASSRDSLNSPLHF. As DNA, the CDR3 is TGTGCCAGCTCACGCGACAGCCTTAATTCACCCCTCCACTTT.

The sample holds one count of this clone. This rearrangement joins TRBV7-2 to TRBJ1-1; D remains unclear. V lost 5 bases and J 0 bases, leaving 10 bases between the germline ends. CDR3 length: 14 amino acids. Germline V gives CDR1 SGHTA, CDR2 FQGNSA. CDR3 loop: CASSLRAVNTEAFF. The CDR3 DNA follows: TGTGCCAGCAGCCTCCGGGCTGTGAACACTGAAGCTTTCTTT.

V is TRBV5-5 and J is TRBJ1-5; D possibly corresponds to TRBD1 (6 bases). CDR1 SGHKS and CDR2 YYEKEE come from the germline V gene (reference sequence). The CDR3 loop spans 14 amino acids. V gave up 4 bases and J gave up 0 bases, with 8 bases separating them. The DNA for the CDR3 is TGTGCCAGCAGCGGGACATATAGCAATCAGCCCCAGCATTTT. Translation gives CASSGTYSNQPQHF.

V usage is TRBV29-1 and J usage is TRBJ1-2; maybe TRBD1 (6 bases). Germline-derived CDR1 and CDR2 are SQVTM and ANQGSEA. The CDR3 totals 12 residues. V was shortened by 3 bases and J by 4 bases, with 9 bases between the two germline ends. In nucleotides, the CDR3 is TGCAGCGTTGACAGGGGCTCCTATGGCTACACCTTC. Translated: CSVDRGSYGYTF.

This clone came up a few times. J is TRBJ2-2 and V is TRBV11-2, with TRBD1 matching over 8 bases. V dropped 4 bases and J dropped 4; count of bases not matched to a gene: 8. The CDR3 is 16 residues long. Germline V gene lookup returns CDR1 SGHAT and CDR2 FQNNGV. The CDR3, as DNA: TGTGCCAGCAGCTCATCCAGGGGGCCTCCCACCGGGGAGCTGTTTTTT. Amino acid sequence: CASSSSRGPPTGELFF.

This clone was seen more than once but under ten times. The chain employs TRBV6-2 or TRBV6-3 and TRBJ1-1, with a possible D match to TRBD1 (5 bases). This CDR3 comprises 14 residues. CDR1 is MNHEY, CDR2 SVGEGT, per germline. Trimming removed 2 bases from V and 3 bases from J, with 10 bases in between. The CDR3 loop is CASSYQWGDTEAFF. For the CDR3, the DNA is TGTGCCAGCAGTTACCAGTGGGGGGACACTGAAGCTTTCTTT.

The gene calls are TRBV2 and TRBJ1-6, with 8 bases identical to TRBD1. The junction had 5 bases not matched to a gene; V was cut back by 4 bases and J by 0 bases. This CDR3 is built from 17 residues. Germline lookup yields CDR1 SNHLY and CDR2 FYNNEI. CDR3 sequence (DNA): TGTGCCAGCAGTGGGGACAGGCTCTCCTCCTATAATTCACCCCTCCACTTT. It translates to CASSGDRLSSYNSPLHF.

The CDR3 nucleotides read TGTGCCAGCAGCCGTGTAAGTGGGGGAATCTCTGGAAACACCATATATTTT. Protein: CASSRVSGGISGNTIYF. J is TRBJ1-3 and V is TRBV4-2; D possibly corresponds to TRBD1 (5 bases). The germline V and J ends were trimmed by 4 bases and 0 bases, with 16 bases remaining between them. Per the germline V gene, CDR1 is LGHNA and CDR2 is YNFKEQ. The CDR3 loop spans 17 amino acids.

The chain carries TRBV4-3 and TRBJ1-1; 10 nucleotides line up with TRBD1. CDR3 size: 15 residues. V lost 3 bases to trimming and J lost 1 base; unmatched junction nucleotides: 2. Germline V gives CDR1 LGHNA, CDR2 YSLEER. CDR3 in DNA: TGCGCCAGCAGCCATAGACAGGGGGCGAACACTGAAGCTTTCTTT. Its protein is CASSHRQGANTEAFF.

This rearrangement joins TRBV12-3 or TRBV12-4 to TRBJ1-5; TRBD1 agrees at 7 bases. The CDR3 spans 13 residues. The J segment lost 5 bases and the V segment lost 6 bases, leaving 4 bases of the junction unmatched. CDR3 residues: CASRTGRHQPQHF. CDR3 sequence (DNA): TGTGCCAGCAGGACAGGGAGGCATCAGCCCCAGCATTTT.

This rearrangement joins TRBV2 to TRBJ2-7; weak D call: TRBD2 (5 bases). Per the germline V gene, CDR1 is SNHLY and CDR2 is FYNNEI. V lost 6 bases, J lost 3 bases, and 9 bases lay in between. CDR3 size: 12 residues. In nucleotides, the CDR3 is TGTGCCAGCAGGCCTGAGGGCTACGAGCAGTACTTC. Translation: CASRPEGYEQYF.